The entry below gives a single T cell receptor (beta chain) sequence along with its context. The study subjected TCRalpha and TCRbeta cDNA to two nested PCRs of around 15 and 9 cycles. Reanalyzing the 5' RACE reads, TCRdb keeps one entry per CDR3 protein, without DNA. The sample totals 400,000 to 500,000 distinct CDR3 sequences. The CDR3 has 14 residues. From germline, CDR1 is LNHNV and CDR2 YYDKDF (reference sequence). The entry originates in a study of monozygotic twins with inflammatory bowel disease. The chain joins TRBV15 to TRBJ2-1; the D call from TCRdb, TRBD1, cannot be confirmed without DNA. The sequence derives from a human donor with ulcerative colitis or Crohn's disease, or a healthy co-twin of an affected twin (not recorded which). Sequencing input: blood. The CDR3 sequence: CATSFDRAYNEQFF. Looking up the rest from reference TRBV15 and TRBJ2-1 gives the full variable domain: DAMVIQNPRYQVTQFGKPVTLSCSQTLNHNVMYWYQQKSSQAPKLLFHYYDKDFNNEADTPDNFQSRRPNTSFCFLDIRSPGLGDTAMYLCATSFDRAYNEQFFGPGTRLTVL.